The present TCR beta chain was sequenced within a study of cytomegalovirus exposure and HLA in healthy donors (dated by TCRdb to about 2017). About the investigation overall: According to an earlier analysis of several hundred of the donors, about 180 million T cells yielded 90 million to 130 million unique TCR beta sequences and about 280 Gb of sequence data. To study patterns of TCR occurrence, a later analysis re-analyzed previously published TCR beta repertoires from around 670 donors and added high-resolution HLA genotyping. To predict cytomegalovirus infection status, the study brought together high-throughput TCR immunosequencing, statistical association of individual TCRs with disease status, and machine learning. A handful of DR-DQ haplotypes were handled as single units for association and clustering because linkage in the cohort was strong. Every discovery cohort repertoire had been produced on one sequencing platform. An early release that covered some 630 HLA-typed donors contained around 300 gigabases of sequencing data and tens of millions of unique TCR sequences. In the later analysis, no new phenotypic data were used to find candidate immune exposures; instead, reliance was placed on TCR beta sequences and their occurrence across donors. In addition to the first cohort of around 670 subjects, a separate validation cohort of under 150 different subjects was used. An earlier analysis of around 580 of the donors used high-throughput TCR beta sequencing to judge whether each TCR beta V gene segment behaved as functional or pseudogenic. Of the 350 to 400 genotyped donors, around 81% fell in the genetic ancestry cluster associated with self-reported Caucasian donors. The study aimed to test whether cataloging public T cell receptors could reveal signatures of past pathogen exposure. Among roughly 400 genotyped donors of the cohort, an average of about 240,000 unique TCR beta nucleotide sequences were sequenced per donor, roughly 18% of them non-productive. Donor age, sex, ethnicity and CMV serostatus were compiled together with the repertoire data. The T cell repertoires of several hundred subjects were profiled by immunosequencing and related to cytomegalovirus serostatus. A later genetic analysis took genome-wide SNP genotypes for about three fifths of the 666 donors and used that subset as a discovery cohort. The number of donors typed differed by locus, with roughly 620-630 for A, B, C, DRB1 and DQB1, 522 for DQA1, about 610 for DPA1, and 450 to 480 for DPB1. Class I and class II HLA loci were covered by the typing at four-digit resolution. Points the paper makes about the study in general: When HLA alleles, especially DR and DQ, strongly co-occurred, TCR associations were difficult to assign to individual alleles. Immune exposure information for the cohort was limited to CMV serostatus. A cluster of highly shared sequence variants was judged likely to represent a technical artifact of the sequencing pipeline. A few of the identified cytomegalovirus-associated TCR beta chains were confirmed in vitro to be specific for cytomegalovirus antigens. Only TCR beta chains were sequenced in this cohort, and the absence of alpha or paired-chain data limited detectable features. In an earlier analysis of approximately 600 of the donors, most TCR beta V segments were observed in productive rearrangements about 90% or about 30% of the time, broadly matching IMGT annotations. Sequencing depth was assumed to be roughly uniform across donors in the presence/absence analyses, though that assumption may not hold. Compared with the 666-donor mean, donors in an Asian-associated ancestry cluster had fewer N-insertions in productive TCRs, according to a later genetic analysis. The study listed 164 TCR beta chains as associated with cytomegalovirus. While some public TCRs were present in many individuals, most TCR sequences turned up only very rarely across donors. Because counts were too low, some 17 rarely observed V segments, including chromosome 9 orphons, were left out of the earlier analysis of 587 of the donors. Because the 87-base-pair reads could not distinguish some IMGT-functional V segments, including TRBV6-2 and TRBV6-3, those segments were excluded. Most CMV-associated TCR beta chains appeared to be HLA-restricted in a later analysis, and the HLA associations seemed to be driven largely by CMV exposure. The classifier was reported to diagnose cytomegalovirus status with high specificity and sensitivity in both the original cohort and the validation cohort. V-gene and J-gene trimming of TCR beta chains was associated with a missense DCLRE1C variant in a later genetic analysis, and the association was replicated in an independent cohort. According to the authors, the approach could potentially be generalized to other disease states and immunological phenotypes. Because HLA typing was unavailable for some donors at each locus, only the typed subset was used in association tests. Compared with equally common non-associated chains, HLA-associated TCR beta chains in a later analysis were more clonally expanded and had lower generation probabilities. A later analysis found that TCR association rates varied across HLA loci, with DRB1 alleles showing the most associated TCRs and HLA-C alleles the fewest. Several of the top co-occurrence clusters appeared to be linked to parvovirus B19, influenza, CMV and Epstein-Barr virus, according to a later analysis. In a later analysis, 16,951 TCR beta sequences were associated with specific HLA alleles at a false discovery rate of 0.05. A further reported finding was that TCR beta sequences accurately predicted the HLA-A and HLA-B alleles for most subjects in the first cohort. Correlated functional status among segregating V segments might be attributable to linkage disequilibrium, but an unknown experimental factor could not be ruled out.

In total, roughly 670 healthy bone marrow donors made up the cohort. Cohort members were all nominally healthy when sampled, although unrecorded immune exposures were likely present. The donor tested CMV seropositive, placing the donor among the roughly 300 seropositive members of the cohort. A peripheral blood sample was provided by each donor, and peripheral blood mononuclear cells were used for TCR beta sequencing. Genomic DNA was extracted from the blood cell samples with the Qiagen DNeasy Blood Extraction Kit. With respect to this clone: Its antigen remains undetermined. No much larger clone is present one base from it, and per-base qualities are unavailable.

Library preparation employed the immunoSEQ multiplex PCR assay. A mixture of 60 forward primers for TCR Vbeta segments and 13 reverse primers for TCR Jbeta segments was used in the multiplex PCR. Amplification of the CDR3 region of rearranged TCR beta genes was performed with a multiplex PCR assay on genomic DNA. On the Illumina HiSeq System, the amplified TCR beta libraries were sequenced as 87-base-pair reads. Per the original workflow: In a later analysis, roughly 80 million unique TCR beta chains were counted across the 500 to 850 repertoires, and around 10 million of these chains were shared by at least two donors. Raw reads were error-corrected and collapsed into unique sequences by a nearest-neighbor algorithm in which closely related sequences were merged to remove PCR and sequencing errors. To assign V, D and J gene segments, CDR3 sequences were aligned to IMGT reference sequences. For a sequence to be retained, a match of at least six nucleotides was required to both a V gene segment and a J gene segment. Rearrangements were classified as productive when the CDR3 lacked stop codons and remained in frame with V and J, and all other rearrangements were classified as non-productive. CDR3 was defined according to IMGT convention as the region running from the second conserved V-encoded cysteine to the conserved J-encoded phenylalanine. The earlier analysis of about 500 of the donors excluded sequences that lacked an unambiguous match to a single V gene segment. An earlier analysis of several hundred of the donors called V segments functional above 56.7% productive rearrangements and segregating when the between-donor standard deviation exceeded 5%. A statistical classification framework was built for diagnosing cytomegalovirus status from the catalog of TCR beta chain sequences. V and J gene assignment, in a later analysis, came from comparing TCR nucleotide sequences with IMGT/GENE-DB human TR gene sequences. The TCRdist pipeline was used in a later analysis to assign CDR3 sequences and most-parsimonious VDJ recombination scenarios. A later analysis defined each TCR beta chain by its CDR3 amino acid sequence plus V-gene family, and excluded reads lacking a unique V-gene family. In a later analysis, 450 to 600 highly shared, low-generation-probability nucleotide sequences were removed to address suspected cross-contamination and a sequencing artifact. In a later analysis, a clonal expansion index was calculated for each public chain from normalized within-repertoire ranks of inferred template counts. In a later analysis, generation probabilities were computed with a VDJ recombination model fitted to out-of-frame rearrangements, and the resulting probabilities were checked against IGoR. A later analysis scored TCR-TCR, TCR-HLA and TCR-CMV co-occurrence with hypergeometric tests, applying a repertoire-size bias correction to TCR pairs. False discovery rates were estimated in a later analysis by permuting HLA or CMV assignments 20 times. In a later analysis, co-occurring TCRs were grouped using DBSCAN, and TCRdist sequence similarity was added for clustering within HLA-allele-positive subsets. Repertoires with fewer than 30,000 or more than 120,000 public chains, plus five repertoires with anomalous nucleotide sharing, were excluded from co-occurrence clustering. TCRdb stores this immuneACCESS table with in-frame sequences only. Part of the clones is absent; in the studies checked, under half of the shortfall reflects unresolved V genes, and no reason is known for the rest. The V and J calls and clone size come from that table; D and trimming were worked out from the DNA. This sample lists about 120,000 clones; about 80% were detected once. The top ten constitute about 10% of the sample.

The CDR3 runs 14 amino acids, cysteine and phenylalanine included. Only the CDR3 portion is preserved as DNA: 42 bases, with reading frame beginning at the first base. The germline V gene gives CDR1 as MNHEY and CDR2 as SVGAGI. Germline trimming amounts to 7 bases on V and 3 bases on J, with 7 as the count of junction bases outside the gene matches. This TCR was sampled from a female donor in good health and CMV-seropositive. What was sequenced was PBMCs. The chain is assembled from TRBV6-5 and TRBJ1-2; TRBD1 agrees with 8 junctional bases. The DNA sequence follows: TGTGCCAGCACTATGACAGGGGAGGACTATGGCTACACCTTC. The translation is CASTMTGEDYGYTF.